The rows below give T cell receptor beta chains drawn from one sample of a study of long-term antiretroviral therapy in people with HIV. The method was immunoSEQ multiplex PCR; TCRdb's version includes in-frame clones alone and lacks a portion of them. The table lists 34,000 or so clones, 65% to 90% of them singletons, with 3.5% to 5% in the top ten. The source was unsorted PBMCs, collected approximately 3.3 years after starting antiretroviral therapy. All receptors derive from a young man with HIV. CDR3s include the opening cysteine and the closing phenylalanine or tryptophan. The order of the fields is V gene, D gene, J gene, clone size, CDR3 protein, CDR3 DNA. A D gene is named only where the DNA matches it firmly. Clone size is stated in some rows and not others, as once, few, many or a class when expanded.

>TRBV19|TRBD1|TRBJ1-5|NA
CASSIGQGFGQPQHF
TGTGCCAGTAGTATTGGACAGGGTTTTGGGCAGCCCCAGCATTTT
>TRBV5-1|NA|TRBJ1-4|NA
CASSRQVVKLFF
TGCGCCAGCAGCAGGCAGGTCGTGAAACTGTTTTTT
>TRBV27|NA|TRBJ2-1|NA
CASSSWDGSSYNEQFF
TGTGCCAGCAGTTCATGGGACGGGAGCTCCTACAATGAGCAGTTCTTC
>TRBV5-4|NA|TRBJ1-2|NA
CASSPSPPPVGYTF
TGTGCCAGCAGCCCCTCGCCACCTCCTGTTGGCTACACCTTC
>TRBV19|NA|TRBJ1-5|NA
CASEMRQAKSNQPQHF
TGTGCCAGTGAAATGCGACAGGCTAAGTCTAATCAGCCCCAGCATTTT
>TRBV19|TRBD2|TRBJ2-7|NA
CATQSGRGPYEQYF
TGTGCCACCCAGAGCGGGAGAGGCCCCTACGAGCAGTACTTC
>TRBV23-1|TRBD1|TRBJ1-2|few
CASSRGQGKAGGYTF
TGCGCCAGCAGCCGGGGACAGGGGAAGGCGGGGGGCTACACCTTC
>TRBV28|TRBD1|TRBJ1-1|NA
CASKTGGEAFF
TGTGCCAGCAAGACAGGGGGTGAAGCTTTCTTT
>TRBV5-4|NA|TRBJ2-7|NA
CASSAGNPYEQYF
TGTGCCAGCAGCGCCGGGAACCCCTACGAGCAGTACTTC
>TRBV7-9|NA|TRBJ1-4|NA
CASSSGGALEKLFF
TGTGCCAGCAGCTCGGGGGGGGCTCTGGAAAAACTGTTTTTT